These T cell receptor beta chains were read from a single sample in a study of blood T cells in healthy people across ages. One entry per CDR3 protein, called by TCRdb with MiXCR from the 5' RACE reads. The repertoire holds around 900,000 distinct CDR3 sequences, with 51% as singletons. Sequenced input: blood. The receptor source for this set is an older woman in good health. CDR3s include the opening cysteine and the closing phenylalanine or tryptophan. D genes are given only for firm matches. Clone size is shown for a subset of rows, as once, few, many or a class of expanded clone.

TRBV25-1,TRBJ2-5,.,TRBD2,TGTGCCAGCAGTGAGCGGGTTGGGGGGGTGCGAGAGACCCAGTACTTC,CASSERVGGVRETQYF
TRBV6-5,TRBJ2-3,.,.,TGTGCCAGCAGTTACGCGAACCTAGGAGCAGATACGCAGTATTTT,CASSYANLGADTQYF
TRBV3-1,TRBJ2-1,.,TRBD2,TGTGCCAGCAGCGTACCTCGCAGGACTAGCGGGAGAGGCTCCTACAATGAGCAGTTCTTC,CASSVPRRTSGRGSYNEQFF
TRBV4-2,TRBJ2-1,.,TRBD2,TGTGCCAGCAGCCACCCCTTCACTAGCGGGGGGGGCAGCTCCTACAATGAGCAGTTCTTC,CASSHPFTSGGGSSYNEQFF
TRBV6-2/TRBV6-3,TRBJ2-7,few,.,TGTGCCAGCAGTTTACAGGGATTCGACTACGAGCAGTACTTC,CASSLQGFDYEQYF
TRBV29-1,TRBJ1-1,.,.,TGCAGCGTCGCACCATTTGAGACTGAAGCTTTCTTT,CSVAPFETEAFF
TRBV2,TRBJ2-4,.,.,TGTGCCAGCAGGGGGGCGGAAAAGGGCAAAAACATTCAGTACTTC,CASRGAEKGKNIQYF
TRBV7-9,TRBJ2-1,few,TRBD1,TGTGCCAGCAGCTTAGTGGGACAGCTGTACAATGAGCAGTTCTTC,CASSLVGQLYNEQFF
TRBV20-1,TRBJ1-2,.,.,TGCAGTCCGAGAAGGAACTATGGCTACACCTTC,CSPRRNYGYTF
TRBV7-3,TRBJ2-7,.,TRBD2,TGTGCCAGCAGCCCCGGGACTAGCACCGAGCAGTACTTC,CASSPGTSTEQYF
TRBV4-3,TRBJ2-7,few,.,TGCGCCAGCAGCCAAGAGTTAGCGTGGGGGTACTACGAGCAGTACTTC,CASSQELAWGYYEQYF
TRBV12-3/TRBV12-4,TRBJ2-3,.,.,TGTGCCAGCACACAGGGTGTCATGGGGTACACAGATACGCAGTATTTT,CASTQGVMGYTDTQYF
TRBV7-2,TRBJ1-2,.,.,TGTGCCAGCAGCTTAGGCCTTTTTGAGGTAGAAGCTAACTATGGCTACACCTTC,CASSLGLFEVEANYGYTF
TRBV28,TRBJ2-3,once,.,TGTGCCAGCAGTTTATTAGGGGGGAGAGATACGCAGTATTTT,CASSLLGGRDTQYF
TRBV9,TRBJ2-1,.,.,TGTGCCAGCAGCACGGGTGGGGAACCCTACAATGAGCAGTTCTTC,CASSTGGEPYNEQFF
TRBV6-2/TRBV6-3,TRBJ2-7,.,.,TGTGCCAGCAGTGCGCTAGCGCCCTACGAGCAGTACTTC,CASSALAPYEQYF
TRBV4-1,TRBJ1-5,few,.,TGCGCCAGTAGCCAAGACTGGACAGTTTACCCCCAGCATTTT,CASSQDWTVYPQHF
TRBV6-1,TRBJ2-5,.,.,TGTGCCAGCAGCAACATAGGGTATAACAATGAGCAGTACTTC,CASSNIGYNNEQYF
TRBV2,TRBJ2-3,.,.,TGTGCCAGCAGTGATAGCTTGGGCACAGATACGCAGTATTTT,CASSDSLGTDTQYF
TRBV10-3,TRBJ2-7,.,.,TGTGCCATCAGTGGGACCGGGACGCCCGAAGAGCAGTACTTC,CAISGTGTPEEQYF
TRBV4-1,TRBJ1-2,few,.,TGCGCCAGCAGCCAAGCCCCAAGAGAATATGGCTACACCTTC,CASSQAPREYGYTF
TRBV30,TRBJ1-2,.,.,TGTGCCTGGAGGCCCCAGCATGGCTACACCTTC,CAWRPQHGYTF
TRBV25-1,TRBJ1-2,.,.,TGTGCCAGCAGCCCCTCAGGCTATGGCTACACCTTC,CASSPSGYGYTF
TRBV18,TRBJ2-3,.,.,TGTGCCAGCTCACCAAGCCCGGGCAGGGATGCAGATACGCAGTATTTT,CASSPSPGRDADTQYF
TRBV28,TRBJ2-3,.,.,TGTGCCATTCGGGACACTACTAGCACAGATACGCAGTATTTT,CAIRDTTSTDTQYF
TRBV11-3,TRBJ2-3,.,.,TGTGCCAGCAGCACAACGGAGGGGGCAGCAGGGAGGCTATACACAGATACGCAGTATTTT,CASSTTEGAAGRLYTDTQYF
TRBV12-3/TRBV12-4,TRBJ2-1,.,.,TGTGCCAGCAGTCCCTCAGGTCAGGCAGGGAGTGTGGGGTACAATGAGCAGTTCTTC,CASSPSGQAGSVGYNEQFF
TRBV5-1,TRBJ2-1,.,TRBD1,TGCGCCAGCAGCAGAGACAGGGGAAAGGGGACCTACAATGAGCAGTTCTTC,CASSRDRGKGTYNEQFF
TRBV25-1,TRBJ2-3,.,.,TGTACCGGCAGCCCACAGAAGGGTGGCACAGATACGCAGTATTTT,CTGSPQKGGTDTQYF
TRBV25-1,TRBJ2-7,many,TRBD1,TGTGCCAGCAGGCGGGACAGGGTTAGCGAGCAGTACTTC,CASRRDRVSEQYF
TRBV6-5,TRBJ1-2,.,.,TGTGCCAGCAGCCCCCCGGGAGTCTATGGCTACACCTTC,CASSPPGVYGYTF
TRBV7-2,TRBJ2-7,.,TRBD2,TGTGCCAGCAGCTTAGTGTATAGCGGGATCAAAGAGCAGTACTTC,CASSLVYSGIKEQYF
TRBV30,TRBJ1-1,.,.,TGTGCCTGGGAGGAGGGCGGGAACACTGAAGCTTTCTTT,CAWEEGGNTEAFF
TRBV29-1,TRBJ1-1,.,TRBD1,TGCAGCTTAGGGACAGGGATGGAAGCTTTCTTT,CSLGTGMEAFF
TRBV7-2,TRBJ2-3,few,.,TGTGCCAGCAGCTCGAGGGTGGGAATGGGCACAGATACGCAGTATTTT,CASSSRVGMGTDTQYF
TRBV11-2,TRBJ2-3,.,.,TGTGCCAGCAGCGAATCCGGGACAAGGCTTCGAAATGCGCAGTATTTT,CASSESGTRLRNAQYF
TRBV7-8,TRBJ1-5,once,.,TGTGCCAGCAGCCTCGTAGGGCCGGGGAGCAATCAGCCCCAGCATTTT,CASSLVGPGSNQPQHF
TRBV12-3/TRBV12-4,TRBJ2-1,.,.,TGTGCCAGCGGCTTTGACAGAGCTAATGAGCAGTTCTTC,CASGFDRANEQFF
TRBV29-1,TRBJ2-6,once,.,TGCAGCGTTGGGGAAGGACGGGGCTCTGGGGCCAACATCCTGACTTTC,CSVGEGRGSGANILTF
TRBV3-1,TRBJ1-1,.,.,TGTGCCAGCAGCCAGGTCGCTGGCACTGAAGCTTTCTTT,CASSQVAGTEAFF
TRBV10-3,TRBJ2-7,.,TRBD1,TGTGCCATCAGTCCGACAGGGGAATACGAGCAGTACTTC,CAISPTGEYEQYF
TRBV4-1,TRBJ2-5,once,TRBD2,TGCGCCAGCAGCCAAGGGCTCGTAACTAGCGGGAGGGAAGAGACCCAGTACTTC,CASSQGLVTSGREETQYF
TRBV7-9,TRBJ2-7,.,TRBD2,TGTGCCAGCAGCTTATTGCGAGCGGGAAAATACGAGCAGTACTTC,CASSLLRAGKYEQYF
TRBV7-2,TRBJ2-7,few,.,TGTGCCAGCAGCTTAGTAGATCCCTCCTACGAGCAGTACTTC,CASSLVDPSYEQYF
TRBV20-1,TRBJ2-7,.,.,TGCAGTGCTGTATTAGGTCCGTCGGTCGGCGAGCAGTACTTC,CSAVLGPSVGEQYF
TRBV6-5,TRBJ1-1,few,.,TGTGCCAGCAGTTACTCTCCGTGGGGGGCTGGAGGTTTCTTT,CASSYSPWGAGGFF